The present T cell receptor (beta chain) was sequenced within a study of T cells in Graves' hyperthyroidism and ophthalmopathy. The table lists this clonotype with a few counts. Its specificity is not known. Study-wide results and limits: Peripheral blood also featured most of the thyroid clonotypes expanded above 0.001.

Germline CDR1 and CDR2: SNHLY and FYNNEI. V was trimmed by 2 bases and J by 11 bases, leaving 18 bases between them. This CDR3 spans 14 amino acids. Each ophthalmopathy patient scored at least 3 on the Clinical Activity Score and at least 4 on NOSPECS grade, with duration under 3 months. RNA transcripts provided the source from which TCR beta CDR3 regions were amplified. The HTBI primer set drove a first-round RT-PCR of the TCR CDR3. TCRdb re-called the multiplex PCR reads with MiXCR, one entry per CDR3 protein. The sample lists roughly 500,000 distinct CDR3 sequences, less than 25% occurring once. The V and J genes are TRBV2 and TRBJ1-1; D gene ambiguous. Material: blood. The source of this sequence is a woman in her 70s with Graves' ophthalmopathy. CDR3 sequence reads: CASSEPSSVGRAFF. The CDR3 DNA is TGTGCCAGCAGTGAACCCTCCAGCGTTGGGCGGGCTTTCTTT.